This TCR beta chain derives from a study of cytomegalovirus exposure and HLA in healthy donors. This cohort consisted of healthy bone marrow donors. A multiplex PCR was run with 60 Vbeta primers and 13 Jbeta primers. The protocol was immunoSEQ multiplex PCR, while the TCRdb copy is restricted to in-frame clones and leaves out a portion. The repertoire consists of about 250,000 clones, with roughly 70% occurring once and the leading ten covering about 2.2%. Germline-derived CDR1 and CDR2 are MNHEY and SMNVEV (reference sequence). This CDR3 is built from 17 residues. The trim removed 1 base at V and 3 bases at J, leaving 6 bases unmatched.

The J gene is TRBJ1-1, the V gene TRBV27; 12 nucleotides match TRBD1. The specimen sequenced was PBMCs. The receptor was isolated from a female donor in good health and CMV-seronegative. The CDR3 here is CASSLLGTGGTYTEAFF. The CDR3 DNA reads as TGTGCCAGCAGTTTATTGGGGACAGGGGGCACGTACACTGAAGCTTTCTTT.